This is a list of T cell receptor beta chains from one sample in a study of metastatic and nonmetastatic thyroid tumors. TCRdb re-called the PCR reads with MiXCR. In the table there are 10,000 to 15,000 clones, 9% to 13% of which are singletons. Sequenced: blood. These receptors were taken from a female donor with papillary thyroid cancer or a benign thyroid nodule (not recorded which). Some clones in this sample may be carry-over from other donors' samples. Each CDR3 is given with its conserved first and last residue. D genes are given only for firm matches. Only some rows state a clone size, as once, few, many or a class for expanded clones.

d_gene	v_gene	j_gene	abundance	len	CDR3aa	CDR3nt
NA	TRBV6-1	TRBJ1-2	medium-sized	16	CASSGTEETGNYGYTF	TGTGCCAGCAGTGGAACCGAAGAGACAGGCAACTATGGCTACACCTTC
NA	TRBV11-1	TRBJ1-4	many	18	CASSLAFRLANWNEKLFF	TGTGCCAGCAGCTTAGCTTTTAGGTTGGCTAATTGGAATGAAAAACTGTTTTTT
NA	TRBV29-1	TRBJ1-1	many	12	CSVDFSGAEAFF	TGCAGCGTTGATTTCTCGGGGGCTGAAGCTTTCTTT
NA	TRBV19	TRBJ2-7	many	14	CASSIAAGASQQYF	TGTGCCAGTAGTATAGCGGCAGGGGCGTCTCAGCAGTACTTC
NA	TRBV28	TRBJ2-7	NA	12	CASSLYSDEQYF	TGTGCCAGCAGTCTCTATAGCGACGAGCAGTACTTC
NA	TRBV6-6	TRBJ2-1	NA	16	CASSRSVTVGNNEQFF	TGTGCCAGCAGCCGTTCCGTGACGGTTGGGAACAATGAGCAGTTCTTC
NA	TRBV11-2	TRBJ2-4	many	15	CASSLGTLGVNIQYF	TGTGCCAGCAGCTTAGGGACCCTGGGGGTTAACATTCAGTACTTC
TRBD1	TRBV6-4	TRBJ2-2	few	15	CASSDGTGSTWELFF	TGTGCCAGCAGTGACGGGACAGGGAGCACCTGGGAGCTGTTTTTT
NA	TRBV2	TRBJ1-6	many	14	CAIPVRSYNSPLHF	TGTGCCATTCCGGTCCGCTCCTATAATTCACCCCTCCACTTT
TRBD1	TRBV19	TRBJ2-1	NA	16	CASRRTGGFSYNEQFF	TGTGCCAGTAGACGGACAGGGGGATTCTCCTACAATGAGCAGTTCTTC
NA	TRBV18	TRBJ2-5	many	14	CASSPPWREQTQYF	TGTGCCAGCTCACCCCCTTGGAGGGAACAGACCCAGTACTTC
TRBD2	TRBV20-1	TRBJ2-7	many	14	CSARGGGDSYEQYF	TGCAGTGCTAGGGGCGGGGGGGACAGCTACGAGCAGTACTTC
TRBD2	TRBV6-1	TRBJ2-2	medium-sized	15	CASSEEAGGTGELFF	TGTGCCAGCAGTGAGGAAGCGGGGGGCACCGGGGAGCTGTTTTTT
NA	TRBV30	TRBJ1-3	many	13	CAWSIYQGTTIYF	TGTGCCTGGAGTATCTATCAGGGTACCACCATATATTTT
TRBD1	TRBV19	TRBJ2-7	NA	14	CASSIRTGGNEQYF	TGTGCCAGTAGTATTAGGACAGGGGGCAACGAGCAGTACTTC
TRBD2	TRBV6-1	TRBJ2-7	medium-sized	16	CASSDASASGAYEQYF	TGTGCCAGCAGTGACGCTTCAGCCAGCGGGGCCTACGAGCAGTACTTC
TRBD1	TRBV6-1	TRBJ2-1	medium-sized	13	CASNRGHSNEQFF	TGTGCCAGCAACAGGGGCCACAGTAATGAGCAGTTCTTC
NA	TRBV27	TRBJ2-2	medium-sized	15	CASSLGQGRTGELFF	TGTGCCAGCAGTTTAGGGCAGGGGCGGACCGGGGAGCTGTTTTTT
NA	TRBV6-1	TRBJ2-1	few	15	CASRNGGSGRSEQFF	TGTGCCAGCAGGAATGGGGGGTCGGGAAGGTCGGAGCAGTTCTTC
TRBD1	TRBV5-1	TRBJ1-2	medium-sized	14	CASSTSDRGYGYTF	TGCGCCAGCAGCACCTCGGACAGGGGATATGGCTACACCTTC
NA	TRBV12-3/TRBV12-4	TRBJ1-2	many	13	CASSFDGREGYTF	TGTGCCAGCAGTTTTGACGGGCGAGAGGGCTACACCTTC
NA	TRBV6-1	TRBJ2-2	medium-sized	16	CASSAQAPPNTGELFF	TGTGCCAGCAGTGCCCAGGCTCCCCCGAACACCGGGGAGCTGTTTTTT
NA	TRBV5-1	TRBJ2-3	many	17	CASSLSPGAPSTDTQYF	TGCGCCAGCAGCTTGTCACCGGGGGCCCCTAGCACAGATACGCAGTATTTT
NA	TRBV4-1	TRBJ1-4	many	14	CASSQASRAEKLFF	TGCGCCAGCAGCCAAGCCTCCCGGGCTGAAAAACTGTTTTTT
TRBD1	TRBV10-1	TRBJ2-1	many	16	CASNGTGRGNGNEQFF	TGCGCCAGCAATGGGACAGGGAGGGGGAATGGGAATGAGCAGTTCTTC
NA	TRBV11-2	TRBJ2-7	NA	12	CASSSNLREQYF	TGTGCCAGCAGCTCCAACTTGCGCGAGCAGTACTTC
TRBD1	TRBV28	TRBJ2-7	few	15	CAISPPGQASYDQYF	TGTGCCATCAGTCCACCGGGACAGGCCTCCTACGACCAGTACTTC
TRBD1	TRBV2	TRBJ1-6	many	15	CASSGVGGFDSPLHF	TGTGCCAGCAGTGGTGTAGGGGGCTTTGATTCACCCCTCCACTTT
NA	TRBV6-1	TRBJ1-1	NA	13	CASSEGGSTEAFF	TGTGCCAGCAGTGAAGGAGGCAGCACTGAAGCTTTCTTT
NA	TRBV30	TRBJ1-3	many	13	CAWSGQSRNTIYF	TGTGCCTGGAGTGGACAGAGTCGAAACACCATATATTTT
TRBD2	TRBV6-1	TRBJ2-3	medium-sized	15	CASSELAGDRDTQYF	TGTGCCAGCAGTGAGTTAGCGGGGGATCGAGATACGCAGTATTTT
NA	TRBV4-1	TRBJ1-1	NA	15	CASSQGAERGTEAFF	TGCGCCAGCAGCCAAGGTGCAGAGAGGGGCACTGAAGCTTTCTTT
TRBD2	TRBV12-3/TRBV12-4	TRBJ2-5	many	12	CASSRGGETQYF	TGTGCCAGCAGCCGGGGGGGAGAGACCCAGTACTTC
NA	TRBV2	TRBJ1-5	medium-sized	15	CASWGGVSSNQPQHF	TGTGCCAGCTGGGGCGGGGTTAGTAGCAATCAGCCCCAGCATTTT
TRBD2	TRBV25-1	TRBJ2-2	many	16	CASSESPGGPSGELFF	TGTGCCAGCAGTGAATCCCCGGGAGGGCCATCCGGGGAGCTGTTTTTT
NA	TRBV27	TRBJ2-1	many	11	CASSLMGEQFF	TGTGCCAGCAGTTTAATGGGTGAGCAGTTCTTC
TRBD1	TRBV5-1	TRBJ2-1	many	14	CASSTDRENNEQFF	TGCGCCAGCAGCACCGACAGGGAGAACAATGAGCAGTTCTTC
TRBD2	TRBV19	TRBJ2-3	many	19	CASSIHPRSSGGATDTQYF	TGTGCCAGTAGTATTCATCCCCGCTCTAGCGGGGGGGCCACAGATACGCAGTATTTT
TRBD1	TRBV28	TRBJ2-3	NA	13	CASCLIDRDPQSF	TGTGCCAGCTGTTTGATTGACAGGGACCCGCAGTCTTTT
TRBD1	TRBV12-5	TRBJ2-2	NA	17	CASGLVLGQEDTGELFF	TGTGCTAGTGGTTTGGTACTGGGACAGGAAGACACCGGGGAGCTGTTTTTT
NA	TRBV12-3/TRBV12-4	TRBJ1-2	NA	14	CASSQDGERDGYTF	TGTGCCAGCAGCCAAGATGGCGAGAGGGATGGCTACACCTTC
NA	TRBV12-3/TRBV12-4	TRBJ2-5	many	14	CASSSGVTQETQYF	TGTGCCAGCAGTTCTGGAGTCACCCAAGAGACCCAGTACTTC
NA	TRBV27	TRBJ2-1	NA	14	CASNRERANNEQFF	TGTGCCAGCAATCGGGAGAGGGCGAACAATGAGCAGTTCTTC
NA	TRBV19	TRBJ2-1	few	15	CASSIGGAGSNERFF	TGTGCCAGTAGTATCGGCGGGGCCGGGAGTAATGAGCGGTTCTTC
NA	TRBV7-9	TRBJ2-5	many	13	CASSLRGAETQYF	TGTGCCAGCAGCTTAAGGGGTGCCGAGACCCAGTACTTC
NA	TRBV28	TRBJ1-4	many	14	CASSLRAGLGELFF	TGTGCCAGCAGTTTACGGGCAGGGCTTGGAGAACTGTTTTTT
TRBD1	TRBV12-3/TRBV12-4	TRBJ1-6	many	16	CASNLSAGQANSPLHF	TGTGCCAGCAACCTTTCTGCGGGACAGGCTAATTCACCCCTCCACTTT
TRBD1	TRBV7-2	TRBJ1-5	many	14	CASSLTGGGQPQHF	TGTGCCAGCAGCTTGACAGGGGGTGGGCAGCCCCAGCATTTT
NA	TRBV2	TRBJ1-6	NA	13	CASREDGRSPLHF	TGTGCCAGCAGGGAGGATGGACGGTCACCCCTCCACTTT
NA	TRBV9	TRBJ2-3	many	14	CASSLRADSDTQYF	TGTGCCAGCAGCCTCCGGGCCGATTCAGATACGCAGTATTTT
TRBD1	TRBV30	TRBJ2-7	many	13	CAWSADRGYEQYF	TGTGCCTGGAGTGCGGACAGGGGATACGAGCAGTACTTC
NA	TRBV6-1	TRBJ1-2	NA	13	CASSAPTQSCHTF	TGTGCCAGCAGTGCCCCAACACAGAGCTGCCACACCTTC
TRBD2	TRBV20-1	TRBJ2-2	many	14	CSASGGTNTGELFF	TGCAGTGCAAGCGGGGGGACGAACACCGGGGAGCTGTTTTTT
NA	TRBV5-1	TRBJ1-3	many	15	CASSLVPGLGNTIYF	TGCGCCAGCAGCTTGGTCCCGGGCCTTGGAAACACCATATATTTT
NA	TRBV19	TRBJ1-1	many	11	CATWGDTEAFF	TGTGCCACCTGGGGCGACACTGAAGCTTTCTTT
NA	TRBV27	TRBJ2-7	medium-sized	12	CASKPGAGEQYF	TGTGCCAGCAAGCCGGGGGCGGGCGAGCAGTACTTC
TRBD1	TRBV12-3/TRBV12-4	TRBJ1-1	medium-sized	14	CASSKGTENTEAFF	TGTGCCAGCAGTAAAGGGACAGAGAACACTGAAGCTTTCTTT
TRBD1	TRBV11-1	TRBJ2-7	many	14	CASSLRDRDYEQYF	TGTGCCAGCAGCTTGAGGGACAGGGACTACGAGCAGTACTTC
NA	TRBV5-4	TRBJ2-1	many	11	CASSQNNEQFF	TGTGCCAGCAGCCAGAACAATGAGCAGTTCTTC
NA	TRBV20-1	TRBJ2-2	many	14	CSASLYANTGELFF	TGCAGTGCTAGCCTGTACGCGAACACCGGGGAGCTGTTTTTT